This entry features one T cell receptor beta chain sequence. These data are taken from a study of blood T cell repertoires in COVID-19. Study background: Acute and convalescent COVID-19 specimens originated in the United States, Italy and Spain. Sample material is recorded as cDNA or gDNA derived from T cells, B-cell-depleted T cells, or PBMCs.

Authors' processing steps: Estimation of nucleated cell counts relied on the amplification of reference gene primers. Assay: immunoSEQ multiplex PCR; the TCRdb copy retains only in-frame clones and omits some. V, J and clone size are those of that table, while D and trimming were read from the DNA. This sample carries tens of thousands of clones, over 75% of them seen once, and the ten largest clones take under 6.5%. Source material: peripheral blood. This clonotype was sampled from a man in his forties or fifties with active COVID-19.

In DNA form, the CDR3 reads TGTGCCAGCAGTCCCGGGACAGGGTTCGGTCAGCCCCAGCATTTT. It codes for CASSPGTGFGQPQHF. The chain employs TRBV6-4 and TRBJ1-5; 9 bases fit TRBD1. Looked up from germline, CDR1 is MRHNA and CDR2 is SNTAGT. The CDR3 is 15 amino acids. V lost 5 bases and J lost 6; bases outside the gene matches: 8.